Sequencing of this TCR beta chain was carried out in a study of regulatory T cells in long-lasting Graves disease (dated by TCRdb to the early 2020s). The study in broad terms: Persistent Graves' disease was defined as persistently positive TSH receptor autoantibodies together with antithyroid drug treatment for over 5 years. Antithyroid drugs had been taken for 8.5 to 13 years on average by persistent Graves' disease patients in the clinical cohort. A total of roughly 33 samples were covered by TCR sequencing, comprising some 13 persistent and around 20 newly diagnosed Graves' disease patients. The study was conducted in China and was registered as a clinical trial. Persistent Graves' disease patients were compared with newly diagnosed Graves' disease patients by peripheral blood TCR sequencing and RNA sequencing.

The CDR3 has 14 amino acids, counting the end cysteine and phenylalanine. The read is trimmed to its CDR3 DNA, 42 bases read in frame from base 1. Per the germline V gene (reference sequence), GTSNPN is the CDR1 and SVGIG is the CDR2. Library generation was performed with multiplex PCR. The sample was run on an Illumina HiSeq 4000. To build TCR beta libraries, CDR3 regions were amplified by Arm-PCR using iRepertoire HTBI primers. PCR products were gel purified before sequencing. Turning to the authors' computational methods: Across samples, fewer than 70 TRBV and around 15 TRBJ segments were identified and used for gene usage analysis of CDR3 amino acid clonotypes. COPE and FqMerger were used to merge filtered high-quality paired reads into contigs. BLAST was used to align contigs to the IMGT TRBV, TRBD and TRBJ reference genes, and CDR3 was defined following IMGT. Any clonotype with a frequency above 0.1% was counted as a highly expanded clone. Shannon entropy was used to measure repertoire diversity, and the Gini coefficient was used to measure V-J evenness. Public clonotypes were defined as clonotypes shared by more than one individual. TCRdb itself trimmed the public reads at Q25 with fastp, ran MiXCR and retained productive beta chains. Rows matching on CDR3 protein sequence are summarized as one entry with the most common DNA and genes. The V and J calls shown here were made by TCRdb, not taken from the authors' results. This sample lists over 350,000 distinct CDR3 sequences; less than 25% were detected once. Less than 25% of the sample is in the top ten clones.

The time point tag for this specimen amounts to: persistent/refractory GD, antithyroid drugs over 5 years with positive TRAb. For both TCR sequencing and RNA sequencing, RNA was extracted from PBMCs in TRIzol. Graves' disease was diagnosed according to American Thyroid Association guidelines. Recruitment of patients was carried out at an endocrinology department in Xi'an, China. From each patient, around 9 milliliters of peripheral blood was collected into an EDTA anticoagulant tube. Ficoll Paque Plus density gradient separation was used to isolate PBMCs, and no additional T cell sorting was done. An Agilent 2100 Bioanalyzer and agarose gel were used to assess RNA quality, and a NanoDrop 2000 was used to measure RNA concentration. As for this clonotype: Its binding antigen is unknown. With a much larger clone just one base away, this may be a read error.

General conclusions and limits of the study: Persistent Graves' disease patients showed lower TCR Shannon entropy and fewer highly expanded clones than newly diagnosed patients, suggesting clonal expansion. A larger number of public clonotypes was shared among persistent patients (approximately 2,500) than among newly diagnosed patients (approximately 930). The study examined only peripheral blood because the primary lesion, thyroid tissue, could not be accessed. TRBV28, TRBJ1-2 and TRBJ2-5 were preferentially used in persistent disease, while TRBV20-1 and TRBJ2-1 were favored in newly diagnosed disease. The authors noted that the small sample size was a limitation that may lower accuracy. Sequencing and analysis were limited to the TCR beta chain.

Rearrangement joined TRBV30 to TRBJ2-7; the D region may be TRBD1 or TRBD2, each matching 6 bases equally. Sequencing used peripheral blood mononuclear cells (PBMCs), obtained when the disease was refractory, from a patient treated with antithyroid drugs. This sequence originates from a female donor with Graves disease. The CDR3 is CARRRGETSYEQYF. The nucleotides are TGTGCCCGGAGAAGGGGGGAGACTTCCTACGAGCAGTACTTC. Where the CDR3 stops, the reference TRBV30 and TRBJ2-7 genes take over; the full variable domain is SQTIHQWPATLVQPVGSPLSLECTVEGTSNPNLYWYRQAAGRGLQLLFYSVGIGQISSEVPQNLSASRPQDRQFILSSKKLLLSDSGFYLCARRRGETSYEQYFGPGTRLTVT.